Below, 30 T cell receptor beta chains from the same sample are listed, as sequenced in a study of CD8+ T cells in alopecia areata. Treatment described: oral pan-JAK inhibitor, 5-10 mg twice daily. The sequencing template was cDNA reverse transcribed from extracted RNA. Generated by immunoSEQ multiplex PCR, the TCRdb table keeps only in-frame clones and is missing some. The sample has 150,000 to 200,000 clones, 58% seen once. Sequencing was performed on CD4+ T cells sorted from blood, taken around week 55, from a patient treated with tofacitinib. These TCRs come from a human donor with alopecia areata.

This chain joins TRBV30 and TRBJ2-3; possibly TRBD2 for D (5 bases). This CDR3 has 13 residues. Deletions cut 2 bases from V and 10 bases from J, with 16 bases between. Looked up from germline, CDR1 is GTSNPN and CDR2 is SVGIG (reference sequence). CDR3 amino acids: CAWSSTGGPAQYF. The CDR3 DNA sequence: TGTGCCTGGAGTAGTACTGGAGGCCCGGCGCAGTATTTT.

In this sample, this clone turned up many times. The chain carries TRBV10-3 and TRBJ2-3, with D possibly being TRBD1 (7 bases). The CDR3 consists of 14 residues. V was clipped by 6 bases and J by 2 bases, with 12 bases between them. CDR1 is ENHRY and CDR2 is SYGVKD in the germline V gene. CDR3 residues: CAIRGGQSTDTQYF. The CDR3 nucleotides read TGTGCCATCAGGGGGGGACAGTCCACAGATACGCAGTATTTT.

The CDR3, as DNA: TGTGCCAGCAGTGAAGGGCGGGGGACTAACACAGATACGCAGTATTTT. This translates into CASSEGRGTNTDTQYF. The chain has TRBV2 and TRBJ2-3; TRBD2 matches 7 bases. The germline V gene has CDR1 SNHLY and CDR2 FYNNEI. The CDR3 covers 16 residues. J lost 2 bases, V lost 1 base, and 6 bases had no gene match.

The CDR3 sequence is CASSGGDSANTEAFF. The CDR3 coding sequence is TGTGCCAGCAGCGGAGGGGATTCGGCGAACACTGAAGCTTTCTTT. The chain carries TRBV7-9 and TRBJ1-1; D is possibly TRBD1 (5 bases). This CDR3 is built from 15 residues. Trimming left V 5 bases short and J 1 base short, with 14 bases between. CDR1 and CDR2 from the germline V gene are SEHNR and FQNEAQ (reference sequence).

This clone has just a few counts. The chain links TRBV29-1 to TRBJ2-7; D possibly corresponds to TRBD1 (5 bases). With 5 bases removed from V and 4 bases from J, the gap between germline ends came to 15 bases. The germline V gene encodes CDR1 SQVTM and CDR2 ANQGSEA. The CDR3 totals 13 residues. CDR3 nucleotides: TGCAGCGTTAGTCAGGGCAAAAAATACGAGCAGTACTTC. This sequence encodes CSVSQGKKYEQYF.

The V call is TRBV15, the J call TRBJ1-5; 7 bases line up with TRBD1. The CDR3 is 14 amino acids. CDR1 and CDR2 from the germline V gene are LNHNV and YYDKDF (reference sequence). V was clipped by 5 bases and J by 2 bases; unmatched bases: 3. The DNA of the CDR3 is TGTGCCACCAGCTGGGACAGTCGCAATCAGCCCCAGCATTTT. Translated: CATSWDSRNQPQHF.

This clone rates as medium-sized. J is TRBJ2-5 and V is TRBV15, with D unclear. CDR1 is LNHNV and CDR2 is YYDKDF in the germline V gene (reference sequence). The ends were cut back, 0 bases at V and 5 bases at J, with 16 bases in the middle. CDR3 length: 16 amino acids. The CDR3 reads CATSRDGGSGGETQYF. CDR3 in DNA: TGTGCCACCAGCAGAGATGGCGGTTCGGGTGGGGAGACCCAGTACTTC.

This chain uses TRBV6-6 with TRBJ1-1, with a possible D match to TRBD1 (6 bases). The CDR3 is made up of 11 amino acids. With 6 bases removed from V and 6 bases from J, the gap between germline ends came to 8 bases. Per the germline V gene, CDR1 is MNHNY and CDR2 is SVGAGI (reference sequence). In nucleotides, the CDR3 is TGTGCCAGCAGCTCAGGGGCTGAAGCTTTCTTT. Amino acids: CASSSGAEAFF.

This chain joins TRBV11-2 and TRBJ2-5, with TRBD1 matching 11 bases. The CDR3 covers 15 residues. The junction had 8 bases not matched to a gene; V was cut back by 5 bases and J by 6 bases. CDR1 and CDR2 from the germline V gene are SGHAT and FQNNGV. The CDR3 DNA is TGTGCCAGCAGCACGGACAGGGGGCGCGGGAAGACCCAGTACTTC. It codes for CASSTDRGRGKTQYF.

This clone appeared a few times. The rearrangement uses TRBV29-1 and TRBJ2-7; 8 nucleotides line up with TRBD1. Germline V gene data show CDR1 as SQVTM and CDR2 as ANQGSEA. This CDR3 comprises 13 residues. After removal of 7 bases from V and 0 bases from J, the junction contained 5 bases not matched to a gene. The CDR3 region is CSASGTGSYEQYF. Written as DNA, the CDR3 is TGCAGCGCCTCCGGGACAGGCTCCTACGAGCAGTACTTC.

The V gene is TRBV30, the J gene TRBJ2-5; a possible D gene is TRBD2 (6 bases). The V end lost 3 bases, the J end lost 5 bases, and 22 bases lay between the germline ends. The CDR3 has 16 residues. The germline V gene has CDR1 GTSNPN and CDR2 SVGIG (reference sequence). In DNA, the CDR3 is TGTGCCTGGAGCGCCGTAAGACGGACGGCGGGGGAGACCCAGTACTTC. It translates to CAWSAVRRTAGETQYF.

This clone was counted a single time. The gene calls are TRBV7-9 and TRBJ1-3; D possibly corresponds to TRBD1 (6 bases). The germline V and J ends were trimmed by 8 bases and 0 bases, with 14 bases remaining between them. Looked up from germline, CDR1 is SEHNR and CDR2 is FQNEAQ (reference sequence). The CDR3 loop spans 15 amino acids. The CDR3 reads CASSRTGSSGNTIYF. The CDR3 region has the DNA TGTGCCAGCTCCCGAACAGGGTCCTCTGGAAACACCATATATTTT. The whole variable domain, remainder taken from reference TRBV7-9 and TRBJ1-3, is DTGVSQNPRHKITKRGQNVTFRCDPISEHNRLYWYRQTLGQGPEFLTYFQNEAQLEKSRLLSDRFSAERPKGSFSTLEIQRTEQGDSAMYLCASSRTGSSGNTIYFGEGSWLTVV.

The chain links TRBV5-1 to TRBJ2-4; D is perhaps TRBD1 (6 bases). CDR1 and CDR2 (germline): SGHRS, YFSETQ. Trimming removed 4 bases at V and 8 bases at J, with 13 bases between. The CDR3 is made up of 13 amino acids. This CDR3 reads CASSAGVDDIQYF. In DNA, the CDR3 is TGCGCCAGCAGCGCAGGGGTGGACGACATTCAGTACTTC.

The V gene is TRBV9, the J gene TRBJ2-4; D is unresolved. Germline CDR1 and CDR2: SGDLS and YYNGEE. CDR3 length: 12 residues. The V and J ends lost 4 bases and 3 bases respectively, with 5 bases between them. The CDR3: CASSKDKNIQYF. The DNA for the CDR3 is TGTGCCAGCAGCAAAGACAAAAACATTCAGTACTTC. The complete variable domain, with remaining parts taken from reference TRBV9 and TRBJ2-4, reads DSGVTQTPKHLITATGQRVTLRCSPRSGDLSVYWYQQSLDQGLQFLIQYYNGEERAKGNILERFSAQQFPDLHSELNLSSLELGDSALYFCASSKDKNIQYFGAGTRLSVL.

There are a few counts of this clone. This chain links TRBV14 with TRBJ2-2; D is undetermined. V was clipped by 3 bases and J by 6 bases, with 14 bases between them. The CDR3 contains 15 residues. CDR1 and CDR2 from the germline V gene are SGHDN and FVKESK. This CDR3 is CASSHGTGPPGELFF. The CDR3 DNA is TGTGCCAGCAGCCACGGAACCGGCCCTCCCGGGGAGCTGTTTTTT.

The chain uses TRBV14 and TRBJ2-4; unclear D gene. This CDR3 has 12 amino acids. Germline V gives CDR1 SGHDN, CDR2 FVKESK. Trimming pared 0 bases from V and 7 bases from J, leaving 4 bases between. CDR3 nucleotides: TGTGCCAGCAGCCAAGAGCCGAACATTCAGTACTTC. This encodes CASSQEPNIQYF.

This clone was seen a handful of times. The chain employs TRBV7-8 and TRBJ1-1; D is possibly TRBD1 (6 bases). The CDR3 consists of 14 residues. Germline lookup yields CDR1 SGHVS and CDR2 FQNEAQ. The V and J ends lost 5 bases and 3 bases respectively, with 13 bases between them. This chain's CDR3 is CASSPRGLDTEAFF. In DNA, the CDR3 is TGTGCCAGCAGCCCCAGGGGACTGGACACTGAAGCTTTCTTT. The full variable domain, completed using reference TRBV7-8 and TRBJ1-1, is GAGVSQSPRYKVAKRGQDVALRCDPISGHVSLFWYQQALGQGPEFLTYFQNEAQLDKSGLPSDRFFAERPEGSVSTLKIQRTQQEDSAVYLCASSPRGLDTEAFFGQGTRLTVV.

The table lists this clone with a few counts. The rearrangement joins TRBV29-1 to TRBJ2-5, with 8 bases aligning to TRBD1. V dropped 1 base and J dropped 3; count of bases not matched to a gene: 10. This CDR3 is built from 16 residues. CDR1 SQVTM and CDR2 ANQGSEA come from the germline V gene. The CDR3 sequence is CSVEAAVGQGKETQYF. CDR3 nucleotides: TGCAGCGTTGAAGCCGCAGTTGGACAGGGAAAAGAGACCCAGTACTTC.

This clone was observed a few times. The rearrangement uses TRBV25-1 and TRBJ2-5, with TRBD2 matching 11 bases. Trimming took 5 bases from V and 0 from J; bases not matched to a gene: 8. The CDR3 is 17 amino acids. The germline V gene encodes CDR1 MGHDK and CDR2 SYGVNS. CDR3 DNA sequence: TGTGCCAGCAGTCCGCTAGCGGGGGGCCGGTACCAAGAGACCCAGTACTTC. It translates to CASSPLAGGRYQETQYF.

This chain connects TRBV9 to TRBJ2-5; unclear D gene. V was clipped by 3 bases and J by 1 base, with 7 bases between them. Germline-derived CDR1 and CDR2 are SGDLS and YYNGEE. The CDR3 sequence is 13 residues long. Written as DNA, the CDR3 is TGTGCCAGCAGCGAGAGCATCCAAGAGACCCAGTACTTC. Translating gives CASSESIQETQYF.

This clone was recorded a few times. The J gene is TRBJ2-1, the V gene TRBV7-9; 8 positions agree with TRBD1. The J segment lost 8 bases and the V segment lost 3 bases, leaving 9 bases of the junction unmatched. The CDR3 covers 15 residues. From germline, CDR1 is SEHNR and CDR2 FQNEAQ (reference sequence). The CDR3 reads CASSLVRTGWDEQFF. CDR3 sequence (DNA): TGTGCCAGCAGCTTGGTCAGGACAGGGTGGGATGAGCAGTTCTTC. Variable domain in full (rest from reference TRBV7-9 and TRBJ2-1): DTGVSQNPRHKITKRGQNVTFRCDPISEHNRLYWYRQTLGQGPEFLTYFQNEAQLEKSRLLSDRFSAERPKGSFSTLEIQRTEQGDSAMYLCASSLVRTGWDEQFFGPGTRLTVL.

The rearrangement uses TRBV9 and TRBJ2-5; D gene uncertain. Germline CDR1 SGDLS, CDR2 YYNGEE. V dropped 1 base and J dropped 3 bases, with 7 bases sitting between them. CDR3 length: 13 residues. In DNA, the CDR3 is TGTGCCAGCAGCGTATCACCTGAAGAGACCCAGTACTTC. It encodes CASSVSPEETQYF. Drawing the rest from reference TRBV9 and TRBJ2-5, the complete variable domain is DSGVTQTPKHLITATGQRVTLRCSPRSGDLSVYWYQQSLDQGLQFLIQYYNGEERAKGNILERFSAQQFPDLHSELNLSSLELGDSALYFCASSVSPEETQYFGPGTRLLVL.

CDR3 in amino acids: CSGGQGRSTDTQYF. In nucleotides, the CDR3 is TGCAGCGGGGGACAGGGGAGGAGCACAGATACGCAGTATTTT. The chain is built from TRBV29-1 and TRBJ2-3, with TRBD1 matching over 10 bases. CDR3 length: 14 residues. Germline lookup yields CDR1 SQVTM and CDR2 ANQGSEA. V shed 7 bases and J 0 bases; nucleotides not matched to a gene: 4.

This clone has more than one count but fewer than ten. The V gene is TRBV5-1, the J gene TRBJ2-5; no clear D gene. The CDR3 is 11 amino acids. The germline V and J ends were trimmed by 5 bases and 5 bases, with 7 bases remaining between them. CDR1 SGHRS and CDR2 YFSETQ come from the germline V gene. CDR3 nucleotides: TGCGCCAGCAGAGAAGCGGAGACCCAGTACTTC. It codes for CASREAETQYF.

The V gene is TRBV30, the J gene TRBJ1-3, with a tentative D call TRBD1 (5 bases). There are 14 residues in the CDR3. Germline CDR1 and CDR2: GTSNPN and SVGIG (reference sequence). V was pared by 4 bases and J by 2 bases, with 12 bases between. The CDR3 region has the DNA TGTGCCTGGACCCTATGGGGGGCTGGAAACACCATATATTTT. Its protein is CAWTLWGAGNTIYF.

This clone was recorded a few times. This rearrangement joins TRBV29-1 to TRBJ2-7; possible D gene TRBD1, 7 bases. CDR1 is SQVTM, CDR2 ANQGSEA, per germline. Trimming removed 6 bases from V and 6 bases from J, with 18 bases in between. The CDR3 is 13 residues long. The CDR3 is CSVSQGRIREQYF. The CDR3 DNA reads TGCAGCGTCTCACAGGGGAGGATACGCGAGCAGTACTTC.

A single count supports this clone. This chain connects TRBV19 to TRBJ2-7; 9 positions match TRBD1. Germline V gives CDR1 LNHDA, CDR2 SQIVND (reference sequence). The CDR3 runs 14 residues. The junction had 7 bases not matched to a gene; V was cut back by 5 bases and J by 5 bases. For the CDR3, the DNA is TGTGCCAGTAGTCCTCGACAGGGGGTCAACGAGCAGTACTTC. It encodes CASSPRQGVNEQYF.

The V call is TRBV29-1, the J call TRBJ2-7, with D possibly called TRBD1 or TRBD2 (5 bases each). The CDR3 runs to 12 residues. The ends were cut back, 3 bases at V and 10 bases at J, with 16 bases in the middle. Germline-derived CDR1 and CDR2 are SQVTM and ANQGSEA. This chain's CDR3 is CSVEKDEGKQYF. CDR3 nucleotides: TGCAGCGTTGAGAAGGACGAGGGGAAACAGTACTTC.

The genes are TRBV7-2 and TRBJ1-2, with D unresolved. V lost 5 bases to trimming and J lost 7 bases, with 14 bases between them. Germline V gene sequence: CDR1 SGHTA, CDR2 FQGNSA. The CDR3 is 13 residues long. CDR3 residues: CASSERWAGGYTF. The CDR3 region has the DNA TGTGCCAGCAGCGAGAGATGGGCGGGTGGCTACACCTTC.

J is TRBJ2-1 and V is TRBV2; 9 bases line up with TRBD1. The ends lost 6 bases at V and 2 bases at J; junction bases unmatched: 5. The CDR3 is 15 residues long. Germline loops: CDR1 SNHLY, CDR2 FYNNEI. CDR3 residues: CASRTYRGPYNEQFF. The CDR3 bases are TGTGCCAGCAGGACGTACAGGGGGCCCTACAATGAGCAGTTCTTC.